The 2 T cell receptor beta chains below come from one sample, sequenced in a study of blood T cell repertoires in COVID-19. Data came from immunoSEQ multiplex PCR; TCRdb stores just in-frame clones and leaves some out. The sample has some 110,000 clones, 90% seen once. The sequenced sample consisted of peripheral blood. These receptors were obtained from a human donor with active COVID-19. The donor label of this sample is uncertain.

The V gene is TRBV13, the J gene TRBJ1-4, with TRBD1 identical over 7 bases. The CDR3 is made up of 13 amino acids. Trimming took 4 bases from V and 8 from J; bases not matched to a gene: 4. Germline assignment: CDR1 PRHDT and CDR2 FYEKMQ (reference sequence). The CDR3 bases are TGTGCCAGCAGCTCGGACAGGAGGGAAAAACTGTTTTTT. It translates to CASSSDRREKLFF.

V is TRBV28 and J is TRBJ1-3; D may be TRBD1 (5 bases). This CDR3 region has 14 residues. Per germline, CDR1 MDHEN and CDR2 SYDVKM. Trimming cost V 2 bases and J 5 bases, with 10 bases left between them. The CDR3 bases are TGTGCCAGCAGTTTACAGGGAAAACGAAACACCATATATTTT. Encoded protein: CASSLQGKRNTIYF. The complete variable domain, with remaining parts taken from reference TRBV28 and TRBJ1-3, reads DVKVTQSSRYLVKRTGEKVFLECVQDMDHENMFWYRQDPGLGLRLIYFSYDVKMKEKGDIPEGYSVSREKKERFSLILESASTNQTSMYLCASSLQGKRNTIYFGEGSWLTVV.